Here is one TCR beta chain with its context. The germline V gene encodes CDR1 SEHNR and CDR2 FQNEAQ (reference sequence). V lost 2 bases and J 5 bases, leaving 9 bases between the germline ends. There are 13 residues in the CDR3. These data come from a study of blood T cell repertoires in COVID-19. Only in-frame clones appear in the TCRdb table, and some are missing; sequencing was by immunoSEQ multiplex PCR. The data contain around 110,000 clones, 80% to 95% of them seen just once; the ten biggest clones take up around 1.2%. The specimen sequenced was peripheral blood. The V call is TRBV7-9, the J call TRBJ1-1; a weak D match, TRBD1 (5 bases). This receptor was identified in a young woman with acute or convalescent COVID-19. The CDR3 protein is CASSLPRDTEAFF. In DNA form, the CDR3 reads TGTGCCAGCAGCTTACCCAGGGATACTGAAGCTTTCTTT.